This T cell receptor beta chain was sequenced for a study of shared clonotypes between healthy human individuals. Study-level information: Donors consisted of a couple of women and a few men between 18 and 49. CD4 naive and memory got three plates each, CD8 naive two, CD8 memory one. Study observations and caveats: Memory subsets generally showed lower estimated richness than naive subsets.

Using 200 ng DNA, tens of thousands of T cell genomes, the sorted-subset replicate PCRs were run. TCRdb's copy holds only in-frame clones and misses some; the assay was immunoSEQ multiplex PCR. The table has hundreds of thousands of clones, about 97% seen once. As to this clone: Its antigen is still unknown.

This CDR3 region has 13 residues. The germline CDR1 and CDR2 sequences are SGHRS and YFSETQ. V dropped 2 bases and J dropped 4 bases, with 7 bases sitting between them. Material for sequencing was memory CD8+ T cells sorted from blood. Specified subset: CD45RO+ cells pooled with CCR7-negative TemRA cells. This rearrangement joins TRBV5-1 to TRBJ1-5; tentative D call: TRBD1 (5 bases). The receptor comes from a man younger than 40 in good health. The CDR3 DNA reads TGCGCCAGCAGCTTCGGGGGAAATCAGCCCCAGCATTTT. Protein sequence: CASSFGGNQPQHF.